This T cell receptor beta chain was identified during a study of cytomegalovirus exposure and HLA in healthy donors. Whole-study context: The 120 validation repertoires used the same platform as the approximately 620 first-cohort repertoires (as reported by a later analysis). Study-level findings and limits: Rare TCR sequences dominated, though some public TCRs recurred in many donors. Altogether, more than 150 TCR beta chains were recorded as cytomegalovirus-associated.

There are 20 residues in the CDR3. Produced via immunoSEQ multiplex PCR; TCRdb's table is partial and in-frame only. Of 150,000 to 200,000 clones listed, roughly 86% are singletons. Donors were drawn from the approximately 130-subject validation cohort, separate from the approximately 620-subject first cohort. As to this clone: Antigen unknown.

The chain couples TRBV12-2 to TRBJ1-2; TRBD1, as called in the table, went unchecked against the DNA. TRBV12-2 has pseudogene status. The sample taken for sequencing was PBMCs. This clonotype was obtained from a man aged 18 to 30 in good health and CMV-seropositive. The CDR3, as DNA: TGTGCAAGTCGCCCACACGCGTGGGGCCCCCTAAACAGGGACAACTATGGCTACACCTTC. This sequence encodes CASRPHAWGPLNRDNYGYTF.